This TCR beta chain emerged from a study of control samples from healthy donors and cancer patients. This clone was detected once. At one boundary the junction diverges from the germline segment, which might be a read error. This CDR3 region has 17 residues. Germline V gene sequence: CDR1 LGHNA, CDR2 YNFKEQ. Libraries were prepared by immunoSEQ multiplex PCR; TCRdb keeps only in-frame clonotypes and omits some of them. The sample yields about 110,000 clones, around 89% seen once. The receptor was derived from a woman between 45 and 65 years old in good health. The sample consisted of blood. The chain employs TRBV4-2 and TRBJ2-7, with 13 bases fitting TRBD2. CDR3 residues: CASSHATSGGASHEQYF. For the CDR3, the DNA is TGTGCCAGCAGCCATGCTACTAGCGGGGGGGCCTCCCACGAGCAGTACTTC.